One and the same sample provided the 17 T cell receptor beta chains below, sequenced in a study of blood T cell repertoires in COVID-19. The protocol was immunoSEQ multiplex PCR, while the TCRdb copy is restricted to in-frame clones and leaves out a portion. The sample shows 40,000 to 55,000 clones, about 90% of them seen only once. The sample taken for sequencing was peripheral blood. The receptors come from a man aged 70-80 years with active COVID-19.

The chain combines TRBV4-3 with TRBJ1-2; 9 bases fit TRBD1. Germline CDR1 and CDR2: LGHNA and YSLEER. V was clipped by 2 bases and J by 8 bases; unmatched bases: 15. The CDR3 runs 17 residues. As DNA, the CDR3 is TGCGCCAGCAGCCAAAGTGGGGTAGACAGGGGGTCGGGAGGCTACACCTTC. Its translation: CASSQSGVDRGSGGYTF.

This chain joins TRBV5-6 and TRBJ2-7, with 7 bases fitting TRBD1. The germline CDR1 and CDR2 sequences are SGHDT and YYEEEE. This CDR3 is built from 14 residues. The trim removed 7 bases at V and 3 bases at J, leaving 10 bases unmatched. The CDR3, as DNA: TGTGCCAGCCTGCCGTCGGGACAGTTCTACGAGCAGTACTTC. Protein sequence: CASLPSGQFYEQYF.

The J gene is TRBJ2-7, the V gene TRBV6-5, with no clear D. The CDR3 length is 12 residues. Germline lookup yields CDR1 MNHEY and CDR2 SVGAGI. V lost 6 bases and J 3 bases, leaving 9 bases between the germline ends. CDR3 region: CASSLNYYEQYF. CDR3 sequence (DNA): TGTGCCAGCAGCCTGAACTACTACGAGCAGTACTTC.

The sample holds one count of this clone. The chain couples TRBV2 to TRBJ1-4, with D possibly being TRBD1 (5 bases). CDR1 is SNHLY, CDR2 FYNNEI, per germline. Deletions cut 6 bases from V and 5 bases from J, with 13 bases between. The CDR3 is 14 residues long. CDR3 in DNA: TGTGCCAGCAGGGGGGGACCGCAGAATGAAAAACTGTTTTTT. Translation gives CASRGGPQNEKLFF.

The chain employs TRBV5-1 and TRBJ1-6; 11 bases fit TRBD1. This CDR3 spans 14 amino acids. Germline values: CDR1 SGHRS, CDR2 YFSETQ. V lost 4 bases, J lost 10 bases, and 4 bases stayed unmatched. This CDR3 is CASSPGTGGSPLHF. CDR3 nucleotide sequence: TGCGCCAGCAGCCCGGGGACAGGGGGGTCACCCCTCCACTTT.

V gene TRBV6-2 or TRBV6-3 combines with J gene TRBJ1-5; D is ambiguous. Looked up from germline, CDR1 is MNHEY and CDR2 is SVGEGT. This CDR3 is built from 13 residues. V lost 1 base and J 5 bases, leaving 6 bases between the germline ends. CDR3 DNA: TGTGCCAGCAGTTACTTTCGAGATCAGCCCCAGCATTTT. It codes for CASSYFRDQPQHF.

This clone appeared a few times. V and J are TRBV6-6 and TRBJ2-7; TRBD1 aligns across 8 bases. Germline V gene lookup returns CDR1 MNHNY and CDR2 SVGAGI (reference sequence). V dropped 7 bases and J dropped 1; count of bases not matched to a gene: 12. This CDR3 is built from 16 residues. The CDR3 protein is CASTNSRRGLSYEQYF. The CDR3 DNA reads TGTGCCAGCACCAATTCCCGCAGGGGGCTATCCTACGAGCAGTACTTC.

V is TRBV18 and J is TRBJ1-6, with a tentative D call TRBD1 (5 bases). The CDR3 consists of 13 residues. Trimming removed 6 bases from V and 15 bases from J, with 18 bases in between. Germline lookup yields CDR1 KGHSH and CDR2 LQKENI. The chain's CDR3 is CASSQSREELLHF. The DNA for the CDR3 is TGTGCCAGCTCCCAAAGCAGGGAGGAACTCCTCCACTTT.

This chain connects TRBV19 to TRBJ1-2, with TRBD1 matching 10 bases. The CDR3 is 13 amino acids. Germline CDR1 is LNHDA and CDR2 is SQIVND (reference sequence). V shed 11 bases and J 1 base; nucleotides not matched to a gene: 4. The CDR3 here is CASRTGGNYGYTF. DNA of the CDR3: TGTGCCTCAAGGACAGGGGGTAACTATGGCTACACCTTC.

The rearrangement links TRBV7-9 to TRBJ2-5, with 9 bases lining up with TRBD2. Germline-derived CDR1 and CDR2 are SEHNR and FQNEAQ (reference sequence). Trimming removed 2 bases from V and 4 bases from J; junction bases left unmatched: 5. CDR3 length: 15 residues. Here the CDR3 reads CASSLNAGGTETQYF. The CDR3 region has the DNA TGTGCCAGCAGCTTAAATGCGGGGGGGACAGAGACCCAGTACTTC. The variable domain in full, with the rest retrieved from reference TRBV7-9 and TRBJ2-5, is DTGVSQNPRHKITKRGQNVTFRCDPISEHNRLYWYRQTLGQGPEFLTYFQNEAQLEKSRLLSDRFSAERPKGSFSTLEIQRTEQGDSAMYLCASSLNAGGTETQYFGPGTRLLVL.

The chain recombines TRBV30 with TRBJ1-6; D remains ambiguous. Trimming stripped 1 base from V and 9 bases from J, with 10 bases between. The length of the CDR3 is 13 residues. The germline V gene has CDR1 GTSNPN and CDR2 SVGIG (reference sequence). The DNA of the CDR3 is TGTGCCTGGAGTGCATTGGAGTTTTCACCCCTCCACTTT. Translating it yields CAWSALEFSPLHF.

The gene calls are TRBV7-2 and TRBJ2-5; D is unclear. The germline CDR1 and CDR2 sequences are SGHTA and FQGNSA. V gave up 2 bases and J gave up 7 bases, with 11 bases separating them. CDR3 length: 13 amino acids. The CDR3 region is CASSLMYPGTQYF. CDR3 coding DNA: TGTGCCAGCAGCTTAATGTACCCGGGGACCCAGTACTTC.

This chain joins TRBV2 and TRBJ1-5, with a possible D match to TRBD1 (6 bases). The length of the CDR3 is 13 residues. The ends were cut back, 6 bases at V and 3 bases at J, with 9 bases in the middle. Germline values: CDR1 SNHLY, CDR2 FYNNEI. CDR3 in DNA: TGTGCCAGCAGGAGGGGGTTCAATCAGCCCCAGCATTTT. As protein: CASRRGFNQPQHF.

This rearrangement joins TRBV4-3 to TRBJ1-6; D ambiguous. Trimming took off 10 bases at V and 9 bases at J, with 13 bases between the two ends. CDR1 is LGHNA and CDR2 is YSLEER in the germline V gene. This CDR3 region has 12 residues. The CDR3 here is CAMRMFGSPLHF. For the CDR3, the DNA is TGCGCCATGAGGATGTTTGGTTCACCCCTCCACTTT.

The chain joins TRBV4-3 to TRBJ2-7; 10 bases agree with TRBD1. This CDR3 contains 18 residues. Germline trimming cut 0 bases from V and 0 bases from J; bases unmatched to any gene: 8. Germline V gene sequence: CDR1 LGHNA, CDR2 YSLEER. CDR3 DNA: TGCGCCAGCAGCCAAGAGGTCGGGACAGGGGCAAGCTCCTACGAGCAGTACTTC. Its translation is CASSQEVGTGASSYEQYF.

This clone has only one observation. In DNA form, the CDR3 reads TGTGCCACCAGTGACAAACCTAATCGGCAGGGGATTTCAGCCGGGGAGCTGTTTTTT. Residues: CATSDKPNRQGISAGELFF. The chain links TRBV24-1 to TRBJ2-2; D perhaps matches TRBD1 (6 bases). The CDR3 has 19 residues. The V and J ends lost 4 bases and 6 bases respectively, with 26 bases between them. Per germline, CDR1 KGHDR and CDR2 SFDVKD.

The V call is TRBV18, the J call TRBJ1-1; 8 bases agree with TRBD1. CDR1 and CDR2 (germline): KGHSH, LQKENI. This CDR3 has 14 residues. With 5 bases clipped from V and 1 base from J, the junction kept 3 bases outside the gene matches. CDR3 DNA: TGTGCCAGCTCAGCCGGACAGGGGAACACTGAAGCTTTCTTT. This sequence encodes CASSAGQGNTEAFF.